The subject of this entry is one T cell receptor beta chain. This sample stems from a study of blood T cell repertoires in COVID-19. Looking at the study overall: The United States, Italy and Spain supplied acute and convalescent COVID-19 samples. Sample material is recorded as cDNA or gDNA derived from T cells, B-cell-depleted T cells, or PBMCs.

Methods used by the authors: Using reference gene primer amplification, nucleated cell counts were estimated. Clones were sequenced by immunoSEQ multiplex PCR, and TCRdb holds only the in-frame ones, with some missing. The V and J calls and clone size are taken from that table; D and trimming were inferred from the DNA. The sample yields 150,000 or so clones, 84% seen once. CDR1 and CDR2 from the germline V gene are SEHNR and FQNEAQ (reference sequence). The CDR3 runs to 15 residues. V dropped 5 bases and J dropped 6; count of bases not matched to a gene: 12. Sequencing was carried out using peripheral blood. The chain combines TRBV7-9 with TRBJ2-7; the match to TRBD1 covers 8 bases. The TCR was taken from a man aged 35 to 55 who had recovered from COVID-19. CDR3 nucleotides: TGTGCCAGCAGCCACCCTGGACAGGGACGGGTCGAGCAGTACTTC. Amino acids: CASSHPGQGRVEQYF.